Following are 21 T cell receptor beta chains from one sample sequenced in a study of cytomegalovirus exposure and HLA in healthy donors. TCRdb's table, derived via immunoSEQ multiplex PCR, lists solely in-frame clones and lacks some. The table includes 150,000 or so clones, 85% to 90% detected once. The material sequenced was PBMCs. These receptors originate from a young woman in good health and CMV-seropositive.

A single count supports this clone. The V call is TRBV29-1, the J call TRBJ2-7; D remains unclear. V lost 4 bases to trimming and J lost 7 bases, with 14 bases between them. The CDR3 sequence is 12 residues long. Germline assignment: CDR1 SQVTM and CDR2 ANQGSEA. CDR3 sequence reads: CSVVAPPVEQYF. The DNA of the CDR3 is TGCAGCGTTGTCGCCCCCCCGGTGGAGCAGTACTTC.

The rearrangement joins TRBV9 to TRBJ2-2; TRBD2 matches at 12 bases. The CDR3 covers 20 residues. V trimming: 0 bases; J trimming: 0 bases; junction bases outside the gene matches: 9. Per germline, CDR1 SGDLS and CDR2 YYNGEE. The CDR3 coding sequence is TGTGCCAGCAGCGTAGTCCCTCTAGCGGGAGGGTTTGCGAACACCGGGGAGCTGTTTTTT. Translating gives CASSVVPLAGGFANTGELFF.

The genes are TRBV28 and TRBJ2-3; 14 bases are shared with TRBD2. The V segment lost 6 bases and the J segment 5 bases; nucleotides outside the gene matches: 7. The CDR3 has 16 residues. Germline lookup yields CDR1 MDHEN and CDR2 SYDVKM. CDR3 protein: CASSPGTSGRVDTQYF. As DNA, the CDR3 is TGTGCCAGCAGCCCCGGGACTAGCGGGAGAGTAGATACGCAGTATTTT. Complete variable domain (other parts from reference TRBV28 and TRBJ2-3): DVKVTQSSRYLVKRTGEKVFLECVQDMDHENMFWYRQDPGLGLRLIYFSYDVKMKEKGDIPEGYSVSREKKERFSLILESASTNQTSMYLCASSPGTSGRVDTQYFGPGTRLTVL.

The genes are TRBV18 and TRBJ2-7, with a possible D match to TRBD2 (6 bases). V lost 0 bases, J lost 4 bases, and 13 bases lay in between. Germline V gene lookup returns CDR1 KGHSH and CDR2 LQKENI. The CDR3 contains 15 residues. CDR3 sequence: CASSPPSGGGYEQYF. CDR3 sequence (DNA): TGTGCCAGCTCACCACCGAGTGGGGGAGGATACGAGCAGTACTTC.

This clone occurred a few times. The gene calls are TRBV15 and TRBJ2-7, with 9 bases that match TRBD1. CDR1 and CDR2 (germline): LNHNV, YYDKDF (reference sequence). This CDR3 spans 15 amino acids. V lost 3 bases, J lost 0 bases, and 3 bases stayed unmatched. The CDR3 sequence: CATSRGQGLSYEQYF. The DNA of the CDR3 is TGTGCCACCAGCAGGGGACAGGGTCTCTCCTACGAGCAGTACTTC. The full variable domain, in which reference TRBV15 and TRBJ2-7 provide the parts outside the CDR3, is DAMVIQNPRYQVTQFGKPVTLSCSQTLNHNVMYWYQQKSSQAPKLLFHYYDKDFNNEADTPDNFQSRRPNTSFCFLDIRSPGLGDTAMYLCATSRGQGLSYEQYFGPGTRLTVT.

The CDR3 region has the DNA TGTGCCAGCAGCTTACGTCCACAGGGGATTAACTCTGGAAACACCATATATTTT. Translation: CASSLRPQGINSGNTIYF. V and J are TRBV11-2 and TRBJ1-3, with 7 nucleotides matching TRBD1. V gave up 2 bases and J gave up 0 bases; unmatched junction bases: 10. Germline V CDR1 and CDR2: SGHAT, FQNNGV. CDR3 length: 18 amino acids.

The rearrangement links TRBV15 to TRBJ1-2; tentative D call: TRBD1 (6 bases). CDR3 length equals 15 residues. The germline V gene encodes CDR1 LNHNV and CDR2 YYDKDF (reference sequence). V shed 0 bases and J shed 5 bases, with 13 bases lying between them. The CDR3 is CATSRDQGIAYGYTF. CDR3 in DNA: TGTGCCACCAGCAGAGATCAGGGGATAGCGTATGGCTACACCTTC.

The CDR3 bases are TGTGCCAGCTCCCCCCAGTTTGCAACTAATGAAAAACTGTTTTTT. This translates into CASSPQFATNEKLFF. The rearrangement joins TRBV18 to TRBJ1-4; D gene uncertain. CDR1 KGHSH and CDR2 LQKENI come from the germline V gene. CDR3 length: 15 amino acids. Trimming removed 6 bases from V and 0 bases from J, with 11 bases in between. Full variable domain (outside the CDR3, taken from reference TRBV18 and TRBJ1-4): NAGVMQNPRHLVRRRGQEARLRCSPMKGHSHVYWYRQLPEEGLKFMVYLQKENIIDESGMPKERFSAEFPKEGPSILRIQQVVRGDSAAYFCASSPQFATNEKLFFGSGTQLSVL.

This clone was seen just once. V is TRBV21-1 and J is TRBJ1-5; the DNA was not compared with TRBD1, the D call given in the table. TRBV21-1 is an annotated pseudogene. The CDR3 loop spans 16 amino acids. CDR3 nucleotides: TGTGCCAGCAGCAACTCCGGGACAGTTACGGATCAGCCCCAGCATTTT. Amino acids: CASSNSGTVTDQPQHF.

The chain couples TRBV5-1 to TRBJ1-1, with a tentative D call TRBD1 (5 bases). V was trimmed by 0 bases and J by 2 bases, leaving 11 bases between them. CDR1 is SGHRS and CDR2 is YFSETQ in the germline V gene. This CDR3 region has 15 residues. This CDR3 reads CASSLDFWGNTEAFF. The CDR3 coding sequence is TGCGCCAGCAGCTTGGATTTCTGGGGCAACACTGAAGCTTTCTTT.

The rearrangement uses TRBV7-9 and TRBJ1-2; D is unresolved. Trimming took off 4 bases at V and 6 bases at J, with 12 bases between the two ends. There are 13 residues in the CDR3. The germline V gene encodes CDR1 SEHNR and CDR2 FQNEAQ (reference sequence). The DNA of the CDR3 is TGTGCCAGCAGCTCGAGGGCCGGGCATGGCTACACCTTC. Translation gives CASSSRAGHGYTF.

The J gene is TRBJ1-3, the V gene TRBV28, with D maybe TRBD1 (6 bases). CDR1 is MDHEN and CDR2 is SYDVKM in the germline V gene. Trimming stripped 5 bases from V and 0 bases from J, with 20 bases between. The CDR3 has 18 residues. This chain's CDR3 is CASSIDRLPLLSGNTIYF. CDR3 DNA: TGTGCCAGCAGTATCGACAGGTTACCCCTTCTCTCTGGAAACACCATATATTTT.

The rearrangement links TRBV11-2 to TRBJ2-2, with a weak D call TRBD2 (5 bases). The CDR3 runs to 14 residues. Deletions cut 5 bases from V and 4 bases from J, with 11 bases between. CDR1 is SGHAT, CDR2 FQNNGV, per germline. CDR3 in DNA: TGTGCCAGCAGCAACCGAGGAGGCACCGGGGAGCTGTTTTTT. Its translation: CASSNRGGTGELFF. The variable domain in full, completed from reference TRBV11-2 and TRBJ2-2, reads EAGVAQSPRYKIIEKRQSVAFWCNPISGHATLYWYQQILGQGPKLLIQFQNNGVVDDSQLPKDRFSAERLKGVDSTLKIQPAKLEDSAVYLCASSNRGGTGELFFGEGSRLTVL.

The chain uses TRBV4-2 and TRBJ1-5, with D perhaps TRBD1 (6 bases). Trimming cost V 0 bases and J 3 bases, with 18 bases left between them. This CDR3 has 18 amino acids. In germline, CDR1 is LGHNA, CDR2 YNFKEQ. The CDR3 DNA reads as TGTGCCAGCAGCCAAGATCTCAACTGGGGGCCTACCAATCAGCCCCAGCATTTT. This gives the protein CASSQDLNWGPTNQPQHF.

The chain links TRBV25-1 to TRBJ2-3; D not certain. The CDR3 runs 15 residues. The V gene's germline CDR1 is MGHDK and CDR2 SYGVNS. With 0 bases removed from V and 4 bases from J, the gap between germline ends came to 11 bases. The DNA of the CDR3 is TGTGCCAGCAGTGAATATAGCCTTGGCGCAGATACGCAGTATTTT. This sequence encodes CASSEYSLGADTQYF.

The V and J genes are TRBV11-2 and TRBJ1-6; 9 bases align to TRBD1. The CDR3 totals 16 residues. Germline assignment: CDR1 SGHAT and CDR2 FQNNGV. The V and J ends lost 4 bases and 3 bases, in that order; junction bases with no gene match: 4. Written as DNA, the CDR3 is TGTGCCAGCAGCTCACAGGGGGCGTACTATAATTCACCCCTCCACTTT. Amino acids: CASSSQGAYYNSPLHF.

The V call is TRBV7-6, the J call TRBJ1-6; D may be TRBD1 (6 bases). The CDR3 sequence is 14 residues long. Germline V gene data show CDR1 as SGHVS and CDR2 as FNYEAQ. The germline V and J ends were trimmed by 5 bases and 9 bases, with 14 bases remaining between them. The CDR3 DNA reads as TGTGCCAGCAGCCCATGGGACACCTTTTCACCCCTCCACTTT. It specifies CASSPWDTFSPLHF.

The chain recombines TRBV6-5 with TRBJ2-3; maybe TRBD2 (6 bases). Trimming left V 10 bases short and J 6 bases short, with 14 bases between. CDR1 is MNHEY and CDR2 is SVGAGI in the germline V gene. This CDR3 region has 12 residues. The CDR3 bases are TGTGCCACCCTAGAGAGCGGGGATACGCAGTATTTT. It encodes CATLESGDTQYF.

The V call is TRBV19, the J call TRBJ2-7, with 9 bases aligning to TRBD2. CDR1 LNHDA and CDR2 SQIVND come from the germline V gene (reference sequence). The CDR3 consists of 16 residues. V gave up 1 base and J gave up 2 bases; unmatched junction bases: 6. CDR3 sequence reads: CASSIAPAGGPYEQYF. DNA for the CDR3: TGTGCCAGTAGTATAGCCCCCGCGGGGGGGCCCTACGAGCAGTACTTC.

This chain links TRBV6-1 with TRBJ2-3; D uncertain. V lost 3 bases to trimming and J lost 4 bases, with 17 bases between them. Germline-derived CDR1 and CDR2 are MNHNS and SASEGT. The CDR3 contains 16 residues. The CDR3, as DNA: TGTGCCAGCAGTGACCGCCTACGAGAGGTTGCAGATACGCAGTATTTT. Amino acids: CASSDRLREVADTQYF.

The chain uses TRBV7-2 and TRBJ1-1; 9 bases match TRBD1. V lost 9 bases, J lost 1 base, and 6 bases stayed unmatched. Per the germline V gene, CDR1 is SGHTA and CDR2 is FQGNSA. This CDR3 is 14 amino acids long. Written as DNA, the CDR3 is TGTGCCAGTAGACAACAGGGGGCGAACACTGAAGCTTTCTTT. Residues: CASRQQGANTEAFF.